This entry lists 21 T cell receptor delta chains sequenced from one sample in a study of gamma-delta chains in newborns, infants, children. TCRdb re-processed the reads via CATT. The data hold approximately 3,000 delta-chain clones, with 10% observed a single time. Specimen: blood. Every receptor here comes from a child who was a newborn, infant or young child, either healthy, febrile or measles-vaccinated (not recorded which).

Remarks on this clone: A much larger clone differs from this one at a single base, so this may be a read error. The same CDR3 can be traced to other DNA sequences in this sample. V is TRDV2 and J is TRDJ2, with 10 bases fitting TRDD3. From germline, CDR1 is GEAIGNYY and CDR2 EKD. The CDR3 extends over 14 amino acids. The CDR3: CACDVLGDTAQLFF. The CDR3 DNA sequence: TGCGCCTGTGACGTACTGGGGGATACAGCACAACTCTTCTTT.

A few counts support this clone. This may arise from a read error, as a much more abundant clone is one base away. Within the sample, other DNA sequences also encode this same CDR3. This chain links TRDV1 with TRDJ1; 12 bases align to TRDD3. Germline CDR1 reads TSWWSYY; CDR2 reads QGS. The CDR3 spans 21 residues. V shed 4 bases and J 2 bases; nucleotides not matched to a gene: 20. CDR3 sequence reads: CALGGLLQLGDTLERTDKLIF. The CDR3 nucleotides read TGTGCTCTTGGGGGCCTACTCCAGCTGGGGGATACGCTAGAACGAACCGATAAACTCATCTTT.

This clone has just a few counts. This probably arose from a read error, given a far larger clone one base away. V is TRDV2 and J is TRDJ1, with TRDD3 matching 10 bases. The trim removed 5 bases at V and 0 bases at J, leaving 5 bases unmatched. The CDR3 length is 15 residues. The germline V gene has CDR1 GEAIGNYY and CDR2 EKD. This CDR3 is CACGNTGGYTDKLIF. DNA of the CDR3: TGTGCCTGTGGCAATACTGGGGGATACACCGATAAACTCATCTTT.

This clone was picked up a small number of times. A far larger clone differs by one base, so this is likely a read error. The same CDR3 arises from other DNA sequences in this sample as well. The J gene is TRDJ2, the V gene TRDV2; 13 bases match TRDD3. CDR1 and CDR2 from the germline V gene are GEAIGNYY and EKD. V was clipped by 2 bases and J by 8 bases; unmatched bases: 1. The CDR3 runs 14 residues. The CDR3 here is CACDILGDTAQLFF. Written as DNA, the CDR3 is TGTGCCTGTGACATACTGGGGGATACGGCACAACTCTTCTTT.

This clone was counted a few times. A much larger clone differs from this one at a single base, so this may be a read error. The V gene is TRDV2, the J gene TRDJ3, with a weak D call TRDD3 (6 bases). TCRdb does not report a J gene; here it was assigned by matching the DNA to germline references. This CDR3 has 18 residues. The germline V gene has CDR1 GEAIGNYY and CDR2 EKD. Trimming removed 0 bases from V and 0 bases from J, with 11 bases in between. This CDR3 is CACDTWGWSSWDTRQMFF. The CDR3, as DNA: TGTGCCTGTGACACCTGGGGGTGGAGCTCCTGGGACACCCGACAGATGTTTTTC.

Turning to this clone: This may come from a read error, since a much larger clone is one base off. Additional DNA sequences in this sample encode the identical CDR3. The CDR3 loop reads CACDTGGYSWDTRQMFF. The DNA for the CDR3 is TGTGCCTGCGACACCGGGGGATACTCCTGGGACACCCGACAGATGTTTTTC. The rearrangement links TRDV2 to TRDJ3, with 8 bases fitting TRDD3. CDR3 length: 17 residues. CDR1 and CDR2 (germline): GEAIGNYY, EKD.

Concerning this clone: TCRdb attributes to this sequence the protein of a much larger clone, which differs from the DNA translation at residue 11; a read error is likely, and the protein displayed is translated from the DNA. This chain joins TRDV2 and TRDJ3; D is possibly TRDD3 (6 bases). The CDR3 has 17 amino acids. Per the germline V gene, CDR1 is GEAIGNYY and CDR2 is EKD. Here the CDR3 reads CACDTAGFTWGTRQMFF. The CDR3 nucleotides are TGTGCCTGTGACACCGCTGGATTTACCTGGGGCACCCGACAGATGTTTTTC.

The V and J genes are TRDV2 and TRDJ2; the match to TRDD3 covers 7 bases. Here the J gene was assigned by germline matching of the DNA, as TCRdb has none. CDR1 is GEAIGNYY, CDR2 EKD, per germline. The CDR3 loop spans 18 amino acids. The V gene end was trimmed by 0 bases and the J gene end by 9 bases; junction bases not matched to a gene: 18. CDR3 protein: CACDTLGGDPALTSQLFF. DNA of the CDR3: TGTGCCTGTGACACCCTCGGGGGGGATCCTGCGTTAACATCACAACTCTTCTTT.

Within the sample, this clone is large. Other DNA sequences of this sample code for an identical CDR3. The chain uses TRDV2 and TRDJ2; 12 bases are a match to TRDD3. Per the germline V gene, CDR1 is GEAIGNYY and CDR2 is EKD. The CDR3 contains 15 residues. The J segment lost 5 bases and the V segment lost 3 bases, leaving 3 bases of the junction unmatched. CDR3 nucleotide sequence: TGTGCCTGTGACGTACTGGGGGATACAACAGCACAACTCTTCTTT. Protein product: CACDVLGDTTAQLFF.

This clone is deemed medium-sized (0.01 to 0.1%). This chain connects TRDV3 to TRDJ3; a possible D gene is TRDD3 (6 bases). Germline V gives CDR1 TVYSNPD, CDR2 GDNSRS (reference sequence). This CDR3 has 15 amino acids. Trimming left V 1 base short and J 3 bases short, with 10 bases between. The CDR3 DNA follows: TGTGCCTTTAACGGGGGACTCTGGGACACCCGACAGATGTTTTTC. Its translation is CAFNGGLWDTRQMFF.

This clone was observed a handful of times. TCRdb's protein for this DNA is that of a much larger clone and differs from the translation at residue 8, likely a read error; the protein shown is the DNA translation. The chain recombines TRDV2 with TRDJ1, with 8 bases identical to TRDD3. CDR1 is GEAIGNYY, CDR2 EKD, per germline. The CDR3 runs to 13 residues. V was pared by 3 bases and J by 4 bases, with 3 bases of the junction left unmatched. In DNA, the CDR3 is TGTGCCTGTGACGGGATACGCATCGATAAACTCATCTTT. Its protein product is CACDGIRIDKLIF.

This clone was recorded a few times. TCRdb shows a much larger clone's protein in place of this DNA's translation, and the two differ at residue 4, likely through a read error; the protein shown is translated from the DNA. The chain uses TRAV29/DV5 and TRDJ3; 9 nucleotides align to TRDD3. The CDR3 has 17 amino acids. Per germline, CDR1 NSMFDY and CDR2 ISSIKDK. V shed 4 bases, J shed 0 bases, and the junction held 5 bases outside the gene matches. The CDR3 nucleotides are TGTGCAGCATGTTACTGGGGGAGCTCCTGGGACACCCGACAGATGTTTTTC. Translated, it gives CAACYWGSSWDTRQMFF.

This clone was observed a handful of times. Given a much more abundant clone one base away, this may be a read error. Other DNA sequences within the sample encode an identical CDR3. The chain links TRDV2 to TRDJ1, with TRDD3 identical over 13 bases. The CDR3 spans 16 residues. Germline loops: CDR1 GEAIGNYY, CDR2 EKD. The CDR3 sequence: CACDVLGDTTTDKLIF. The CDR3 bases are TGTGCTTGTGACGTACTGGGGGATACGACGACCGATAAACTCATCTTT.

Judged by abundance, this clone is medium-sized. The chain has TRDV1 and TRDJ2; TRDD3 matches 9 bases. CDR3 length: 18 amino acids. From germline, CDR1 is TSWWSYY and CDR2 QGS. With 3 bases clipped from V and 0 bases from J, the junction kept 8 bases outside the gene matches. This CDR3 reads CALGDIRTGGTLTAQLFF. Here the CDR3 DNA reads TGTGCTCTTGGGGATATCCGTACTGGGGGAACTTTGACAGCACAACTCTTCTTT.

This clone was counted a few times. The protein held in TCRdb is that of a much larger clone and does not match this DNA's translation at residue 7, likely because of a read error; the protein shown is translated from the DNA. The genes are TRDV2 and TRDJ3, with a weak D call TRDD3 (6 bases). The CDR3 has 16 residues. Trimming left V 3 bases short and J 0 bases short, with 8 bases between. Per the germline V gene, CDR1 is GEAIGNYY and CDR2 is EKD. In DNA form, the CDR3 reads TGTGCCTGTGACTGGGGGGGCTCCTGGGACACCCGACAGATGTTTTTC. Its translation: CACDWGGSWDTRQMFF.

Worth noting for this clone: At one of its ends the junction is not consistent with the germline gene, which may arise from a read error. The chain is built from TRDV2 and TRDJ3, with 13 bases lining up with TRDD3. The V gene's germline CDR1 is GEAIGNYY and CDR2 EKD. The CDR3 extends over 20 amino acids. The CDR3 bases are TGTGCCTGTGACATGCCCCACTGGGGGATACGCTCCTGGGGCACCCGACAGATGTTTTTC. Protein sequence: CACDMPHWGIRSWGTRQMFF.

By sample fraction, this clone is medium-sized. In DNA form, the CDR3 reads TGTGCCTGTGACACCGTACTGGGGGATACAAACTGGGACACCCGACAGATGTTTTTC. Translation gives CACDTVLGDTNWDTRQMFF. The genes are TRDV2 and TRDJ3, with 12 nucleotides matching TRDD3. Germline CDR1 reads GEAIGNYY; CDR2 reads EKD. This CDR3 is 19 amino acids long. J was trimmed by 3 bases and V by 0 bases; bases with no gene match: 5.

About this clone itself: An end of the junction does not agree with germline; a read error may underlie this. The chain recombines TRDV2 with TRDJ3; D possibly corresponds to TRDD3 (5 bases). The J gene, absent from TCRdb, was called here by matching the DNA to germline. The CDR3 consists of 18 residues. Germline assignment: CDR1 GEAIGNYY and CDR2 EKD. CDR3 sequence (DNA): TGTGCCTGTGACGCCGGGGGTACGAGCTCCTGGGACACCCAACAGATGTTTTTC. Amino acids: CACDAGGTSSWDTQQMFF.

By frequency in the sample, this clone is medium-sized. The chain combines TRDV2 with TRDJ3; 10 bases line up with TRDD3. The CDR3 runs 18 residues. With 3 bases clipped from V and 0 bases from J, the junction kept 4 bases outside the gene matches. The germline CDR1 and CDR2 sequences are GEAIGNYY and EKD. The CDR3 region is CACDRGGIRSWDTRQMFF. DNA for the CDR3: TGTGCCTGTGACCGCGGGGGGATACGCTCCTGGGACACCCGACAGATGTTTTTC.

J is TRDJ3 and V is TRDV2; 9 positions agree with TRDD3. The J gene comes from matching the DNA to germline here; TCRdb lacks it. The CDR3 has 19 amino acids. CDR1 and CDR2 (germline): GEAIGNYY, EKD. With V trimmed by 3 bases and J by 0 bases, 8 bases remained unmatched. The CDR3 sequence: CACDPRGDTSSWDTRQMFF. In DNA, the CDR3 is TGTGCCTGTGACCCTAGGGGGGATACCAGCTCCTGGGACACCCGACAGATGTTTTTC.

This clone was counted between two and nine times. A much larger clone lies a single base off, so this may be a read error. V and J are TRDV2 and TRDJ2; TRDD3 agrees at 10 bases. The V gene's germline CDR1 is GEAIGNYY and CDR2 EKD. The CDR3 length is 15 residues. CDR3 bases: TGTGCCTGTGACATACTGGGGGATTTGACAGCACGACTCTTCTTT. Protein sequence: CACDILGDLTARLFF.